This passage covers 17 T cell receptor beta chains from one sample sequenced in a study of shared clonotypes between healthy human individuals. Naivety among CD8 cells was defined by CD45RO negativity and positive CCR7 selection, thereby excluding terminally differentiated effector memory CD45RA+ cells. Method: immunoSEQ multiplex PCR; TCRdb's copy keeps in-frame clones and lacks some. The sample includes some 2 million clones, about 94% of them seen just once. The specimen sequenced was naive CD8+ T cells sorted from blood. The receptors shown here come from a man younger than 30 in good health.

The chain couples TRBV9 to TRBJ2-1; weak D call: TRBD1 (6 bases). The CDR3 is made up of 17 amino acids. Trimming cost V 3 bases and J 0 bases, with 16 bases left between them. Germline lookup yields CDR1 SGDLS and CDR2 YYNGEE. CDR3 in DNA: TGTGCCAGCAGCGCCTCCATAGGGGGTAGCTCCTACAATGAGCAGTTCTTC. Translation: CASSASIGGSSYNEQFF. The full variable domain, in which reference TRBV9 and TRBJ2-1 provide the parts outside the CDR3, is DSGVTQTPKHLITATGQRVTLRCSPRSGDLSVYWYQQSLDQGLQFLIQYYNGEERAKGNILERFSAQQFPDLHSELNLSSLELGDSALYFCASSASIGGSSYNEQFFGPGTRLTVL.

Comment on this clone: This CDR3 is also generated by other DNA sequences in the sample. The CDR3 DNA is TGTGCCAGCAGTTACTCGACAGGGGGCGAGCAGTACTTC. It encodes CASSYSTGGEQYF. V and J are TRBV6-5 and TRBJ2-7; 9 nucleotides line up with TRBD1. The CDR3 has 13 amino acids. V trimming: 0 bases; J trimming: 6 bases; junction bases outside the gene matches: 0. Germline CDR1 and CDR2: MNHEY and SVGAGI.

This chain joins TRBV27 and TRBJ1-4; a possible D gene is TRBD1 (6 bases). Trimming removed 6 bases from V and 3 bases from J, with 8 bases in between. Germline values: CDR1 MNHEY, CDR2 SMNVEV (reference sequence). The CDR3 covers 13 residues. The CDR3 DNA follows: TGTGCCAGCAGCGAGGGGGCTAATGAAAAACTGTTTTTT. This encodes CASSEGANEKLFF. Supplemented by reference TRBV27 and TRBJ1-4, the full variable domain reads EAQVTQNPRYLITVTGKKLTVTCSQNMNHEYMSWYRQDPGLGLRQIYYSMNVEVTDKGDVPEGYKVSRKEKRNFPLILESPSPNQTSLYFCASSEGANEKLFFGSGTQLSVL.

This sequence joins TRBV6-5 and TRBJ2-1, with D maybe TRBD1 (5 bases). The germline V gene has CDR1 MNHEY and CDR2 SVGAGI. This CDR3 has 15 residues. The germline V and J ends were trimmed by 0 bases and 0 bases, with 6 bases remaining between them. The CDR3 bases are TGTGCCAGCAGTTACTCAAGGGGCTCCTACAATGAGCAGTTCTTC. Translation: CASSYSRGSYNEQFF.

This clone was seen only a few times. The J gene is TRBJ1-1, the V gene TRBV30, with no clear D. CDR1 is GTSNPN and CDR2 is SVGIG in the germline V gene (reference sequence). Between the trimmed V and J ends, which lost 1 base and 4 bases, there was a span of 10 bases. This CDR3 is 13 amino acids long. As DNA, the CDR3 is TGTGCCTGGAGTGGGGAGGGCTTCACTGAAGCTTTCTTT. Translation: CAWSGEGFTEAFF.

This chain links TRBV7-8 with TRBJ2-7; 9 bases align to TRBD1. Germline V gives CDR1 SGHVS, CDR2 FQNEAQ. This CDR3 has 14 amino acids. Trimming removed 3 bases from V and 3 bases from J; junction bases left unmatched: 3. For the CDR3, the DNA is TGTGCCAGCAGCTTGGGGGGACAGGGCTACGAGCAGTACTTC. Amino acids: CASSLGGQGYEQYF.

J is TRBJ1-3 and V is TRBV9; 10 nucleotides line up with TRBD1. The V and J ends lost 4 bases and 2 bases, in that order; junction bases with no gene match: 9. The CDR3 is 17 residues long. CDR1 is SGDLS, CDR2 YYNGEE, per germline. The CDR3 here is CASSPSPGTGAGNTIYF. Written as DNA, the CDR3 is TGTGCCAGCAGCCCCTCCCCCGGGACAGGGGCTGGAAACACCATATATTTT.

CDR3 in amino acids: CASNVASGSIKNEQFF. Written as DNA, the CDR3 is TGTGCCAGCAACGTTGCTAGCGGGAGTATTAAGAATGAGCAGTTCTTC. The rearrangement joins TRBV2 to TRBJ2-1, with 10 positions matching TRBD2. J was trimmed by 7 bases and V by 7 bases; bases with no gene match: 13. The CDR3 extends over 16 amino acids. Germline-derived CDR1 and CDR2 are SNHLY and FYNNEI. Complete variable domain (other parts from reference TRBV2 and TRBJ2-1): EPEVTQTPSHQVTQMGQEVILRCVPISNHLYFYWYRQILGQKVEFLVSFYNNEISEKSEIFDDQFSVERPDGSNFTLKIRSTKLEDSAMYFCASNVASGSIKNEQFFGPGTRLTVL.

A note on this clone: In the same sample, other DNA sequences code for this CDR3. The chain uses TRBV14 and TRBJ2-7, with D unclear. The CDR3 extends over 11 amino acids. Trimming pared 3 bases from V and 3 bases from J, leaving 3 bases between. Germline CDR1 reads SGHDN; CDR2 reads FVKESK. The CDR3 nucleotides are TGTGCCAGCAGCCAGCTCTACGAGCAGTACTTC. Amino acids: CASSQLYEQYF.

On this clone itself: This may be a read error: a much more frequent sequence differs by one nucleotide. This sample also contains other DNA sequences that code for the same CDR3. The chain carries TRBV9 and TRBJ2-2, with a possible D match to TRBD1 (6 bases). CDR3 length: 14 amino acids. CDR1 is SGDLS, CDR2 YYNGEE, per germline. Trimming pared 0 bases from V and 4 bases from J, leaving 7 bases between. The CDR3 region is CASSVEGGTGELFF. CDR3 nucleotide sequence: TGTGCCAGCAGCGTAGAAGGGGGCACCGGGGAGCTGTTTTTT.

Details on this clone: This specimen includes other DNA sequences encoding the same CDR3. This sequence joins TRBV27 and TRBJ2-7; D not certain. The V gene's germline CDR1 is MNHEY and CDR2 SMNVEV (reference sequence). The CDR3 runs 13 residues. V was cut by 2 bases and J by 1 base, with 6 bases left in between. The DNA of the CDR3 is TGTGCCAGCAGTTTAGGACCTTCCTACGAGCAGTACTTC. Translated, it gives CASSLGPSYEQYF.

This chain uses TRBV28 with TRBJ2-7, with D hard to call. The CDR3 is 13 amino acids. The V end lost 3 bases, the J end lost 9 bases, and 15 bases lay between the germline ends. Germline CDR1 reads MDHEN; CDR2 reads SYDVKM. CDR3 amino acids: CASSFLRHSRQYF. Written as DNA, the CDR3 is TGTGCCAGCAGTTTCCTCCGACATAGTCGGCAGTACTTC.

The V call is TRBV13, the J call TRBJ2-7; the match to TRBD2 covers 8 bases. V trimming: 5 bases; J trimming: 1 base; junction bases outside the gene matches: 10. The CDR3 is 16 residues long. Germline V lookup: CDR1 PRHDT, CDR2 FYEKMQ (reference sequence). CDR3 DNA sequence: TGTGCCAGCAGCCCCGCGGGGAGCGGGGGTTCCTACGAGCAGTACTTC. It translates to CASSPAGSGGSYEQYF. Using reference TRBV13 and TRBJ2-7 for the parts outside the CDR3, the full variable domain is AAGVIQSPRHLIKEKRETATLKCYPIPRHDTVYWYQQGPGQDPQFLISFYEKMQSDKGSIPDRFSAQQFSDYHSELNMSSLELGDSALYFCASSPAGSGGSYEQYFGPGTRLTVT.

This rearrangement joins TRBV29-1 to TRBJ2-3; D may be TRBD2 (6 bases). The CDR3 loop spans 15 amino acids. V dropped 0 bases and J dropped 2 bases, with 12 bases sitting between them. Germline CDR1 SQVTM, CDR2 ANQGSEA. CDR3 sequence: CSVEEGGLTTDTQYF. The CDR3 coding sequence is TGCAGCGTTGAAGAGGGCGGACTAACCACAGATACGCAGTATTTT.

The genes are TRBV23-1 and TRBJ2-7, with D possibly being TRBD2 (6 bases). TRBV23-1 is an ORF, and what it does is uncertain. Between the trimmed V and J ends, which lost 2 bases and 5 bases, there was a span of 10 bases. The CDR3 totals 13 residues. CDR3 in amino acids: CASSQRGMDEQYF. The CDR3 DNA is TGCGCCAGCAGTCAACGGGGGATGGACGAGCAGTACTTC.

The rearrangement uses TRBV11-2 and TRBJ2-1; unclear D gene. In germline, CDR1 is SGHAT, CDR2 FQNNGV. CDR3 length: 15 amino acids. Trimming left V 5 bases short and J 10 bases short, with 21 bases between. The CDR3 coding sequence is TGTGCCAGCAGCCAGTTAACGGTGACCCTAGACGAGCAGTTCTTC. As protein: CASSQLTVTLDEQFF.

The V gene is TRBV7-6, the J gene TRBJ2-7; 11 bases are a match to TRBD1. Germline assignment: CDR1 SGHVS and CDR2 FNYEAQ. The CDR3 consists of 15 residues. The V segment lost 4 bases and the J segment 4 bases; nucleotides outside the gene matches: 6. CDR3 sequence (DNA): TGTGCCAGCAGCTCCGGACAGGGGGCCCCTTACGAGCAGTACTTC. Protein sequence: CASSSGQGAPYEQYF.